The 23 T cell receptor beta chains in this list originate from one sample, sequenced in a study of spatial heterogeneity in lung cancer. The study's findings and limits: Tumors with more nonsynonymous mutations had more expanded intratumoral alpha and beta TCRs.

For these receptors, no antigen is known. TCRdb redid the calling of the 5' RACE reads with MiXCR, one entry per CDR3 protein. The table has about 23,000 distinct CDR3 sequences, 5% to 7.5% seen once; the top ten hold 10%. Documented time point: sample taken at primary tumor resection. Sequencing used lung tumor tissue, obtained at surgery. The source of these receptors is a male donor with early-stage non-small cell lung cancer.

This clonotype has only a few counts. The chain joins TRBV7-2 to TRBJ2-2, with D hard to call. The germline V gene encodes CDR1 SGHTA and CDR2 FQGNSA. This CDR3 has 14 amino acids. V lost 2 bases, J lost 5 bases, and 9 bases lay in between. CDR3 nucleotide sequence: TGTGCCAGCAGCTTACTGGGCGTGACCGGGGAGCTGTTTTTT. It encodes CASSLLGVTGELFF.

The rearrangement joins TRBV30 to TRBJ2-2; D is unresolved. The germline V and J ends were trimmed by 2 bases and 5 bases, with 6 bases remaining between them. Germline-derived CDR1 and CDR2 are GTSNPN and SVGIG (reference sequence). The CDR3 runs to 12 residues. The CDR3 DNA follows: TGTGCCTGGAGTATCGGTACCGGGGAGCTGTTTTTT. This sequence encodes CAWSIGTGELFF. Together with reference TRBV30 and TRBJ2-2, the CDR3 gives the full variable domain: SQTIHQWPATLVQPVGSPLSLECTVEGTSNPNLYWYRQAAGRGLQLLFYSVGIGQISSEVPQNLSASRPQDRQFILSSKKLLLSDSGFYLCAWSIGTGELFFGEGSRLTVL.

This clonotype was seen ten or more times. The chain recombines TRBV18 with TRBJ1-3; perhaps TRBD1 as D (5 bases). CDR1 and CDR2 from the germline V gene are KGHSH and LQKENI. V shed 5 bases and J shed 2 bases, with 13 bases lying between them. The CDR3 contains 15 residues. The CDR3 loop reads CASSAGTPTGNTIYF. In DNA form, the CDR3 reads TGTGCCAGCTCAGCCGGGACGCCAACTGGAAACACCATATATTTT.

The chain combines TRBV7-2 with TRBJ1-1; D call uncertain. The germline V gene has CDR1 SGHTA and CDR2 FQGNSA. Trimming left V 5 bases short and J 11 bases short, with 21 bases between. The CDR3 runs to 14 residues. Here the CDR3 DNA reads TGTGCCAGCAGCCACACACAATCATCGGGTATGGCTTTCTTT. Translated: CASSHTQSSGMAFF.

This clonotype showed up many times. The chain has TRBV12-3 or TRBV12-4 and TRBJ2-4; maybe TRBD2 (6 bases). Deletions cut 5 bases from V and 6 bases from J, with 11 bases between. This CDR3 contains 13 residues. The DNA for the CDR3 is TGTGCCAGCAGTCCCGCGGGAATAAACATTCAGTACTTC. Its translation is CASSPAGINIQYF.

By sample share, this clonotype is medium-sized. The chain joins TRBV27 to TRBJ2-7, with TRBD1 identical over 10 bases. J gave up 4 bases and V 7 bases, and 4 bases lay outside the gene matches. CDR1 is MNHEY and CDR2 is SMNVEV in the germline V gene (reference sequence). CDR3 length: 13 residues. DNA for the CDR3: TGTGCCAGCACCAGGACAGGGGGGTACGAGCAGTACTTC. Amino acid sequence: CASTRTGGYEQYF.

This clonotype was picked up many times. The chain employs TRBV28 and TRBJ2-5; 10 bases fit TRBD1. This CDR3 has 17 residues. J was trimmed by 2 bases and V by 3 bases; bases with no gene match: 9. Germline CDR1 reads MDHEN; CDR2 reads SYDVKM. The CDR3 DNA reads as TGTGCCAGCAGTTTTTCCCGACAGGGGGCAGGTCAAGAGACCCAGTACTTC. Its protein is CASSFSRQGAGQETQYF.

The table lists this clonotype with many counts. The rearrangement uses TRBV7-3 and TRBJ2-2; 9 bases align to TRBD1. This CDR3 spans 15 amino acids. The germline V gene has CDR1 SGHTA and CDR2 FQGTGA. With V trimmed by 5 bases and J by 1 base, 2 bases remained unmatched. The CDR3 sequence: CASSRDRVNTGELFF. Written as DNA, the CDR3 is TGTGCCAGCAGCAGGGACAGGGTGAACACCGGGGAGCTGTTTTTT.

This clonotype was seen a handful of times. The chain joins TRBV28 to TRBJ2-3; D possibly corresponds to TRBD1 (6 bases). Germline loops: CDR1 MDHEN, CDR2 SYDVKM. The CDR3 consists of 15 residues. V shed 5 bases and J shed 0 bases, with 12 bases lying between them. The CDR3 region is CASSPGEPSTDTQYF. Written as DNA, the CDR3 is TGTGCCAGCAGTCCAGGGGAACCTAGCACAGATACGCAGTATTTT.

By share, this clonotype ranks as medium-sized. The rearrangement links TRBV7-2 to TRBJ2-2, with D unresolved. The CDR3 extends over 12 amino acids. Germline CDR1 SGHTA, CDR2 FQGNSA. V gave up 3 bases and J gave up 6 bases, with 5 bases separating them. This CDR3 reads CASSFRAGELFF. The CDR3 nucleotides are TGTGCCAGCAGCTTTCGAGCCGGGGAGCTGTTTTTT.

In this sample, this clonotype turned up a few times. The rearrangement uses TRBV5-5 and TRBJ2-1, with 7 bases identical to TRBD1. Losses at the gene ends were 4 bases for V and 4 bases for J; bases not matched to a gene: 8. Germline V CDR1 and CDR2: SGHKS, YYEKEE (reference sequence). The CDR3 loop spans 15 amino acids. The CDR3 here is CASSARPGQYNEQFF. CDR3 DNA: TGTGCCAGCAGCGCTCGCCCGGGACAGTACAATGAGCAGTTCTTC.

This clonotype showed up just a few times. The chain joins TRBV9 to TRBJ1-2; D gene ambiguous. V shed 0 bases and J shed 2 bases, with 5 bases lying between them. The CDR3 totals 13 residues. Germline lookup yields CDR1 SGDLS and CDR2 YYNGEE. The CDR3 reads CASSVDGNYGYTF. The DNA of the CDR3 is TGTGCCAGCAGCGTAGACGGCAACTATGGCTACACCTTC.

This sequence joins TRBV9 and TRBJ2-1; D assignment may be TRBD1 or TRBD2 (6 bases each). The CDR3 length is 15 residues. V was shortened by 4 bases and J by 0 bases, with 11 bases between the two germline ends. Germline values: CDR1 SGDLS, CDR2 YYNGEE. The CDR3 loop reads CASSSRDTSYNEQFF. The CDR3 DNA is TGTGCCAGCAGCTCGCGGGACACCTCCTACAATGAGCAGTTCTTC.

There are many counts of this clonotype. The chain joins TRBV27 to TRBJ1-6; the D is unclear. This CDR3 has 22 amino acids. Trimming pared 5 bases from V and 0 bases from J, leaving 29 bases between. Germline loops: CDR1 MNHEY, CDR2 SMNVEV (reference sequence). The CDR3 DNA is TGTGCCAGCAGTCTATTCTTCCGTTGGAGACCCGGAGTAGTCTCCTATAATTCACCCCTCCACTTT. It translates to CASSLFFRWRPGVVSYNSPLHF.

This chain joins TRBV20-1 and TRBJ1-2, with D possibly matching TRBD1 (5 bases). V lost 5 bases to trimming and J lost 4 bases, with 17 bases between them. Germline V gives CDR1 DFQATT, CDR2 SNEGSKA (reference sequence). This CDR3 is built from 14 residues. The CDR3 DNA reads TGCAGTGCTCCGGGGGACCATGGGATCTATGGCTACACCTTC. Translated: CSAPGDHGIYGYTF.

J is TRBJ2-7 and V is TRBV18, with D perhaps given as TRBD1 or TRBD2 (5 bases each). CDR1 is KGHSH and CDR2 is LQKENI in the germline V gene. V was pared by 4 bases and J by 3 bases, with 22 bases between. CDR3 length: 17 residues. CDR3 loop: CASSHFPGTGIFYEQYF. In DNA form, the CDR3 reads TGTGCCAGCTCACATTTCCCCGGGACGGGCATATTCTACGAGCAGTACTTC. The full variable domain, rest sourced from reference TRBV18 and TRBJ2-7, is NAGVMQNPRHLVRRRGQEARLRCSPMKGHSHVYWYRQLPEEGLKFMVYLQKENIIDESGMPKERFSAEFPKEGPSILRIQQVVRGDSAAYFCASSHFPGTGIFYEQYFGPGTRLTVT.

This clonotype has at least ten counts. The chain employs TRBV28 and TRBJ2-3; D is ambiguous. V was pared by 11 bases and J by 0 bases, with 18 bases between. From germline, CDR1 is MDHEN and CDR2 SYDVKM. The CDR3 has 15 residues. The CDR3 region is CAWSASIPSTDTQYF. The CDR3 bases are TGTGCCTGGAGCGCAAGTATCCCAAGCACAGATACGCAGTATTTT.

This clonotype was recorded a few times. The rearrangement joins TRBV12-3 or TRBV12-4 to TRBJ1-6, with TRBD1 matching over 8 bases. Unmatched junction bases numbered 5, after V lost 6 bases and J lost 13 bases. The CDR3 spans 12 residues. Here the CDR3 reads CASSTTGEPLHF. In DNA, the CDR3 is TGTGCCAGCAGCACGACAGGGGAGCCCCTCCACTTT.

This clonotype was detected ten times or more. The rearrangement links TRBV20-1 to TRBJ2-7, with 7 bases identical to TRBD1. Trimming took 3 bases from V and 0 from J; bases not matched to a gene: 2. The germline V gene encodes CDR1 DFQATT and CDR2 SNEGSKA (reference sequence). The length of the CDR3 is 13 residues. The CDR3: CSARTGSSYEQYF. In DNA form, the CDR3 reads TGCAGTGCTAGGACAGGGAGCTCCTACGAGCAGTACTTC.

This clonotype has ten or more counts. V usage is TRBV30 and J usage is TRBJ1-6; TRBD1 is a possible D gene (6 bases). This CDR3 spans 12 amino acids. The germline CDR1 and CDR2 sequences are GTSNPN and SVGIG (reference sequence). V lost 5 bases to trimming and J lost 10 bases, with 12 bases between them. The CDR3 DNA is TGTGCCTGGGCGAAAGGGGGATCACCCCTCCACTTT. It translates to CAWAKGGSPLHF.

This clonotype was observed at least ten times. The J gene is TRBJ2-3, the V gene TRBV9, with unresolved D. The CDR3 consists of 15 residues. V lost 0 bases, J lost 0 bases, and 8 bases lay in between. Germline CDR1 and CDR2: SGDLS and YYNGEE. For the CDR3, the DNA is TGTGCCAGCAGCGTAGGGCTCGCCAGCACAGATACGCAGTATTTT. Protein product: CASSVGLASTDTQYF.

This clonotype was observed at least ten times. This chain joins TRBV28 and TRBJ1-1, with 12 bases that match TRBD1. The CDR3 contains 16 residues. Germline V gives CDR1 MDHEN, CDR2 SYDVKM. V shed 6 bases and J 5 bases; nucleotides not matched to a gene: 10. The CDR3: CASRGTGGERRTEAFF. CDR3 in DNA: TGTGCCAGCAGGGGGACAGGGGGCGAAAGAAGGACTGAAGCTTTCTTT.

In DNA, the CDR3 is TGTGCCAGCTCGGTCAGGGGCGATCAGCCCCAGCATTTT. It is translated as CASSVRGDQPQHF. The J gene is TRBJ1-5, the V gene TRBV18; a possible D gene is TRBD1 (6 bases). Germline V gene sequence: CDR1 KGHSH, CDR2 LQKENI. V was trimmed by 6 bases and J by 5 bases, leaving 11 bases between them. CDR3 length equals 13 residues.